The rows below give T cell receptor beta chains drawn from one sample of a study of cytomegalovirus exposure and HLA in healthy donors. Data came from immunoSEQ multiplex PCR; TCRdb stores just in-frame clones and leaves some out. This repertoire shows 100,000 to 120,000 clones, around four fifths found once; its top ten account for roughly 8.6%. Sequenced material: PBMCs. The receptors were sampled from a woman aged 40 to 49 in good health and CMV-seropositive. The CDR3 runs from the conserved cysteine through the conserved F or W. Each record gives: V gene, J gene, D gene, clone size, CDR3 protein, CDR3 DNA. The D gene is left open where the match is weak. Only some rows state a clone size, as once, few, many or a class for expanded clones.

V: TRBV28; J: TRBJ2-7; D: -; size: -; CDR3: CASSLRGSRSEYF; DNA: TGTGCCAGCAGTTTGAGAGGGAGCAGGTCGGAGTACTTC
V: TRBV4-1; J: TRBJ1-4; D: -; size: -; CDR3: CASSQGGRGEKLFF; DNA: TGCGCCAGCAGCCAAGGAGGGAGGGGTGAAAAACTGTTTTTT
V: TRBV7-6; J: TRBJ1-2; D: -; size: -; CDR3: CASSPGGLYGYTF; DNA: TGTGCCAGCAGCCCGGGGGGGCTCTATGGCTACACCTTC
V: TRBV4-3; J: TRBJ2-7; D: -; size: few; CDR3: CASSQGPSGSYEQYF; DNA: TGCGCCAGCAGCCAAGGTCCCAGCGGTAGCTACGAGCAGTACTTC
V: TRBV18; J: TRBJ1-5; D: -; size: few; CDR3: CASSPRSGSNQPQHF; DNA: TGTGCCAGCTCACCACGGTCCGGTAGCAATCAGCCCCAGCATTTT
V: TRBV30; J: TRBJ2-5; D: -; size: once; CDR3: CAWSVRCPETQYF; DNA: TGTGCCTGGAGTGTACGGTGCCCGGAGACCCAGTACTTC
V: TRBV28; J: TRBJ1-4; D: TRBD1; size: -; CDR3: CASSLWATGSEKLFF; DNA: TGTGCCAGCAGTTTATGGGCGACAGGGTCAGAAAAACTGTTTTTT
V: TRBV4-3; J: TRBJ1-6; D: -; size: few; CDR3: CASSPRRGRDNSPLHF; DNA: TGCGCCAGCAGCCCTCGGAGGGGCCGCGATAATTCACCCCTCCACTTT
V: TRBV15; J: TRBJ2-3; D: TRBD1; size: -; CDR3: CATSRDSRDRGGLSTDTQYF; DNA: TGTGCCACCAGCAGAGATAGTAGGGACAGGGGAGGACTAAGCACAGATACGCAGTATTTT
V: TRBV10-2; J: TRBJ1-5; D: -; size: -; CDR3: CASSRSVQPQHF; DNA: TGCGCCAGCAGTCGATCGGTTCAGCCCCAGCATTTT
V: TRBV6-5; J: TRBJ2-5; D: TRBD1; size: -; CDR3: CASRTGETQYF; DNA: TGTGCCAGCAGGACAGGGGAGACCCAGTACTTC
V: TRBV2; J: TRBJ1-5; D: -; size: -; CDR3: CASSSTTQGSNQPQHF; DNA: TGTGCCAGCAGCTCAACCACACAGGGATCTAATCAGCCCCAGCATTTT
V: TRBV28; J: TRBJ1-2; D: -; size: -; CDR3: CASQKQGWANYGYTF; DNA: TGTGCCAGTCAGAAACAGGGTTGGGCTAACTATGGCTACACCTTC
V: TRBV19; J: TRBJ2-7; D: TRBD2; size: -; CDR3: CASSMGLAGWGPYEQYF; DNA: TGTGCCAGTAGTATGGGACTAGCGGGATGGGGACCCTACGAGCAGTACTTC
V: TRBV11-2; J: TRBJ2-7; D: TRBD1; size: few; CDR3: CASSPLRGQGPREQYF; DNA: TGTGCCAGCAGCCCCCTTCGTGGACAGGGCCCGAGAGAGCAGTACTTC
V: TRBV6-4; J: TRBJ2-7; D: -; size: -; CDR3: CASRLYTGTYEQYF; DNA: TGTGCCAGCAGGCTATACACAGGGACCTACGAGCAGTACTTC
V: TRBV7-9; J: TRBJ2-5; D: -; size: -; CDR3: CASSPISTETQYF; DNA: TGTGCCAGCAGTCCTATAAGCACGGAGACCCAGTACTTC
V: TRBV14; J: TRBJ1-1; D: TRBD1; size: -; CDR3: CASRRTGVTEAFF; DNA: TGTGCCAGCAGGAGGACAGGGGTCACTGAAGCTTTCTTT
V: TRBV6-1; J: TRBJ2-7; D: -; size: -; CDR3: CASTDTYEQYF; DNA: TGTGCCAGCACTGATACCTACGAGCAGTACTTC
V: TRBV7-9; J: TRBJ2-5; D: -; size: -; CDR3: CASSAGTRGTQYF; DNA: TGTGCCAGCAGCGCGGGTACCCGAGGGACCCAGTACTTC
V: TRBV5-1; J: TRBJ2-7; D: TRBD2; size: once; CDR3: CASSLGRSGAPYEQYF; DNA: TGCGCCAGCAGCTTGGGGCGGAGCGGGGCTCCGTACGAGCAGTACTTC
V: TRBV7-9; J: TRBJ2-7; D: -; size: -; CDR3: CASSPPSFVYEQYF; DNA: TGTGCCAGCAGCCCCCCTTCTTTCGTCTACGAGCAGTACTTC
V: TRBV4-1; J: TRBJ1-2; D: -; size: -; CDR3: CASSQDTRGLYGYTF; DNA: TGCGCCAGCAGCCAAGACACAAGGGGGTTGTATGGCTACACCTTC
V: TRBV6-6; J: TRBJ2-1; D: -; size: -; CDR3: CASSFRYNEQFF; DNA: TGTGCCAGCAGTTTTAGATACAATGAGCAGTTCTTC
V: TRBV6-5; J: TRBJ1-1; D: TRBD1; size: few; CDR3: CAISFGQGSEAFF; DNA: TGTGCCATCAGTTTTGGACAGGGCTCCGAAGCTTTCTTT
V: TRBV6-6; J: TRBJ1-1; D: -; size: -; CDR3: CASSDAGNTEAFF; DNA: TGTGCCAGCAGCGATGCAGGAAACACTGAAGCTTTCTTT
V: TRBV19; J: TRBJ1-5; D: -; size: few; CDR3: CASSLGGRGNQPQHF; DNA: TGTGCCAGCTCTTTGGGCGGGAGGGGCAATCAGCCCCAGCATTTT
V: TRBV28; J: TRBJ2-1; D: TRBD1; size: -; CDR3: CASSTGGFGGEQFF; DNA: TGTGCCAGCTCGACAGGGGGCTTCGGTGGTGAGCAGTTCTTC
V: TRBV7-9; J: TRBJ1-4; D: TRBD1; size: -; CDR3: CASSNHSPGQGKMDEKLFF; DNA: TGTGCCAGCAGCAACCACAGCCCGGGACAGGGGAAGATGGATGAAAAACTGTTTTTT
V: TRBV5-1; J: TRBJ2-3; D: -; size: -; CDR3: CASSLTGTPSTDTQYF; DNA: TGCGCCAGCAGCTTGACCGGGACACCTAGCACAGATACGCAGTATTTT
V: TRBV2; J: TRBJ1-3; D: -; size: -; CDR3: CASSIQITGNTIYF; DNA: TGTGCCAGCAGCATACAGATTACTGGAAACACCATATATTTT
V: TRBV19; J: TRBJ1-5; D: TRBD1; size: -; CDR3: CASSIRDRNQPQHF; DNA: TGTGCCAGTAGTATAAGGGACAGAAATCAGCCCCAGCATTTT
V: TRBV5-4; J: TRBJ2-1; D: TRBD2; size: once; CDR3: CASSWGLAGVDEQFF; DNA: TGTGCCAGCAGCTGGGGACTAGCGGGAGTCGATGAGCAGTTCTTC
V: TRBV28; J: TRBJ1-1; D: -; size: -; CDR3: CASSVNTEAFF; DNA: TGTGCCAGCAGTGTAAACACTGAAGCTTTCTTT
V: TRBV20-1; J: TRBJ1-1; D: -; size: -; CDR3: CSAEKNTEAFF; DNA: TGCAGTGCTGAGAAGAACACTGAAGCTTTCTTT
V: TRBV11-1; J: TRBJ2-5; D: TRBD2; size: -; CDR3: CASTPSGGGTQYF; DNA: TGTGCCAGCACCCCCAGCGGGGGGGGGACCCAGTACTTC
V: TRBV5-7; J: TRBJ1-3; D: -; size: few; CDR3: CARKPGGAGNTIYF; DNA: TGTGCCCGAAAGCCCGGGGGTGCTGGAAACACCATATATTTT
V: TRBV27; J: TRBJ2-5; D: TRBD2; size: once; CDR3: CASTVKRGFQETQYF; DNA: TGTGCCAGCACGGTGAAGCGGGGGTTCCAGGAGACCCAGTACTTC
V: TRBV27; J: TRBJ1-1; D: TRBD1; size: -; CDR3: CASRLGQGAWNTEAFF; DNA: TGTGCCAGCAGGCTTGGACAGGGGGCTTGGAACACTGAAGCTTTCTTT
V: TRBV5-1; J: TRBJ2-7; D: -; size: -; CDR3: CASSLVEELEQYF; DNA: TGCGCCAGCAGCTTGGTGGAGGAACTAGAGCAGTACTTC
V: TRBV14; J: TRBJ2-2; D: -; size: -; CDR3: CASSLRNLNTGELFF; DNA: TGTGCCAGCAGCCTCAGGAATCTTAACACCGGGGAGCTGTTTTTT
V: TRBV4-2; J: TRBJ2-2; D: -; size: -; CDR3: CASSQSGTGELFF; DNA: TGTGCCAGCAGCCAGAGCGGCACCGGGGAGCTGTTTTTT
V: TRBV5-8; J: TRBJ2-4; D: -; size: -; CDR3: CASSLAPPGAKNIQYF; DNA: TGTGCCAGCAGCTTGGCACCCCCAGGAGCCAAAAACATTCAGTACTTC
V: TRBV7-3; J: TRBJ2-3; D: -; size: -; CDR3: CASSRLNSTDTQYF; DNA: TGTGCCAGCAGCCGTCTGAACTCAACAGATACGCAGTATTTT
V: TRBV5-1; J: TRBJ1-3; D: -; size: -; CDR3: CASSLVGWGQEPSGNTIYF; DNA: TGCGCCAGCAGCTTGGTTGGCTGGGGGCAGGAGCCTTCTGGAAACACCATATATTTT
V: TRBV7-9; J: TRBJ2-5; D: -; size: -; CDR3: CASSLEGGSGETQYF; DNA: TGTGCCAGCAGCTTAGAGGGGGGGTCGGGGGAGACCCAGTACTTC
V: TRBV6-6; J: TRBJ2-7; D: TRBD2; size: -; CDR3: CASSLGLADSYEQYF; DNA: TGTGCCAGCAGTCTAGGACTAGCGGACTCCTACGAGCAGTACTTC
V: TRBV14; J: TRBJ1-2; D: TRBD1; size: -; CDR3: CASSPGGQGWYYGYTF; DNA: TGTGCCAGCAGCCCAGGGGGACAGGGATGGTACTATGGCTACACCTTC
V: TRBV5-1; J: TRBJ2-1; D: TRBD2; size: few; CDR3: CASSLFLAGVGQFF; DNA: TGCGCCAGCAGCTTGTTTCTAGCGGGGGTTGGGCAGTTCTTC
V: TRBV4-1; J: TRBJ2-3; D: -; size: few; CDR3: CASSQVSLHFTDTQYF; DNA: TGCGCCAGCAGCCAAGTGAGCCTCCATTTCACAGATACGCAGTATTTT
V: TRBV5-1; J: TRBJ1-4; D: TRBD1; size: -; CDR3: CASSLAGTGNEKLFF; DNA: TGCGCCAGCAGCTTGGCCGGGACAGGGAACGAAAAACTGTTTTTT